A single sample is the source of the 20 T cell receptor beta chains below, sequenced in a study of blood T cells in healthy people across ages. Then a second PCR, running about 6 to 12 cycles, was carried out with a sample-barcoded 5' primer and a J-beta primer mix. A single record per CDR3 protein comes from TCRdb applying MiXCR to the 5' RACE reads. This table holds hundreds of thousands of distinct CDR3 sequences, more than 55% found once. Material: blood. These receptors originate from a man aged 40-55 years in good health.

The chain is built from TRBV5-5 and TRBJ2-3; 9 nucleotides align to TRBD1. CDR1 SGHKS and CDR2 YYEKEE come from the germline V gene (reference sequence). The CDR3 has 16 amino acids. The V gene end was trimmed by 1 base and the J gene end by 4 bases; junction bases not matched to a gene: 7. For the CDR3, the DNA is TGTGCCAGCAGCTTGCTTGGGACAGGGAGTGCAGATACGCAGTATTTT. Translated, it gives CASSLLGTGSADTQYF.

The rearrangement uses TRBV15 and TRBJ2-4; TRBD1 might be the D (7 bases). Germline V lookup: CDR1 LNHNV, CDR2 YYDKDF (reference sequence). V lost 1 base to trimming and J lost 7 bases, with 11 bases between them. The CDR3 length is 14 residues. CDR3 loop: CATSRAGGTNIQYF. CDR3 DNA sequence: TGTGCCACCAGCAGAGCAGGGGGGACGAACATTCAGTACTTC.

V is TRBV4-2 and J is TRBJ1-5; D gene unclear. The CDR3 extends over 13 amino acids. V was trimmed by 10 bases and J by 0 bases, leaving 10 bases between them. Germline CDR1 reads LGHNA; CDR2 reads YNFKEQ. The CDR3 coding sequence is TGTGCCACAGGCAGCTATAGCAATCAGCCCCAGCATTTT. Protein product: CATGSYSNQPQHF.

This clonotype turned up a few times. Here the CDR3 DNA reads TGTGCCAGCAGCTCGCTTGGGGGCAGAACTAACTATGGCTACACCTTC. It is translated as CASSSLGGRTNYGYTF. The chain uses TRBV9 and TRBJ1-2; D might be TRBD1 (6 bases). Germline V CDR1 and CDR2: SGDLS, YYNGEE. Trimming cost V 4 bases and J 0 bases, with 16 bases left between them. The CDR3 sequence is 16 residues long.

The rearrangement uses TRBV20-1 and TRBJ2-1, with 7 bases aligning to TRBD2. Germline V gene lookup returns CDR1 DFQATT and CDR2 SNEGSKA (reference sequence). The CDR3 extends over 16 amino acids. Germline trimming cut 7 bases from V and 6 bases from J; bases unmatched to any gene: 18. The CDR3 spells CSGSSNPERDFNEQFF. For the CDR3, the DNA is TGCAGTGGGAGCTCCAACCCTGAGCGGGACTTCAATGAGCAGTTCTTC.

CDR3: CATFNPGSPATDTQYF. The CDR3, as DNA: TGTGCCACCTTTAATCCGGGCAGCCCTGCCACAGATACGCAGTATTTT. This sequence joins TRBV7-9 and TRBJ2-3, with D unclear. Trimming took off 10 bases at V and 2 bases at J, with 22 bases between the two ends. The CDR3 runs to 16 residues. Looked up from germline, CDR1 is SEHNR and CDR2 is FQNEAQ (reference sequence).

The genes are TRBV5-6 and TRBJ2-6; unclear D gene. The CDR3 contains 15 residues. Germline CDR1 is SGHDT and CDR2 is YYEEEE. V was trimmed by 2 bases and J by 2 bases, leaving 8 bases between them. CDR3 nucleotide sequence: TGTGCCAGCAGCTTCCTGGGGACTGGGGCCAACGTCCTGACTTTC. Amino acids: CASSFLGTGANVLTF.

The table lists this clonotype with a count of one. The genes are TRBV27 and TRBJ2-1; TRBD2 aligns across 10 bases. CDR3 length equals 17 residues. Germline-derived CDR1 and CDR2 are MNHEY and SMNVEV (reference sequence). The junction had 10 bases not matched to a gene; V was cut back by 0 bases and J by 8 bases. CDR3 DNA: TGTGCCAGCAGTTTATCACCAGCGGGAGGGCGTAGGGATGAGCAGTTCTTC. It encodes CASSLSPAGGRRDEQFF.

V gene TRBV9 combines with J gene TRBJ2-5; 12 bases are shared with TRBD2. Germline CDR1 SGDLS, CDR2 YYNGEE. V shed 0 bases, J shed 0 bases, and the junction held 3 bases outside the gene matches. This CDR3 spans 17 amino acids. CDR3 protein: CASSVATSGGYQETQYF. The CDR3 bases are TGTGCCAGCAGCGTAGCTACTAGCGGGGGGTACCAAGAGACCCAGTACTTC. Combining the CDR3 with reference TRBV9 and TRBJ2-5 gives the whole variable domain DSGVTQTPKHLITATGQRVTLRCSPRSGDLSVYWYQQSLDQGLQFLIQYYNGEERAKGNILERFSAQQFPDLHSELNLSSLELGDSALYFCASSVATSGGYQETQYFGPGTRLLVL.

This clonotype was counted a few times. V gene TRBV16 combines with J gene TRBJ2-7; tentatively, D is TRBD2 (6 bases). The germline V and J ends were trimmed by 3 bases and 1 base, with 13 bases remaining between them. The CDR3 extends over 15 amino acids. CDR1 is KGHSY, CDR2 FQNENV, per germline. This CDR3 is CASSQTGLGSYEQYF. The CDR3 DNA follows: TGTGCCAGCAGCCAGACGGGACTCGGGTCCTACGAGCAGTACTTC.

The CDR3 loop is CSVGDPRQGSYGYTF. In nucleotides, the CDR3 is TGCAGCGTTGGGGATCCGAGACAGGGGAGCTATGGCTACACCTTC. The chain links TRBV29-1 to TRBJ1-2; 8 bases are a match to TRBD1. The CDR3 has 15 amino acids. The germline V gene has CDR1 SQVTM and CDR2 ANQGSEA. The junction had 11 bases not matched to a gene; V was cut back by 4 bases and J by 4 bases.

The gene calls are TRBV25-1 and TRBJ1-4; 8 nucleotides agree with TRBD1. Unmatched junction bases numbered 10, after V lost 5 bases and J lost 5 bases. The CDR3 runs to 16 residues. The germline V gene has CDR1 MGHDK and CDR2 SYGVNS. CDR3 in amino acids: CASSTYRGSGNEKLFF. For the CDR3, the DNA is TGTGCCAGCAGTACATACAGGGGGTCGGGGAATGAAAAACTGTTTTTT.

This chain uses TRBV10-3 with TRBJ2-1; D tentatively reads TRBD1 or TRBD2 (5 bases each). Judging by the DNA end, TRBJ2-7 fits better; the J call may be wrong. The CDR3 has 17 residues. Germline CDR1 is ENHRY and CDR2 is SYGVKD. The CDR3 DNA is TGTGCCATCACCGGCCCGGTGCAGGGACGGTCCTACAATGAGCAGTACTTC. This sequence encodes CAITGPVQGRSYNEQYF.

In the case of this clonotype: The junction shows a germline mismatch at one end, possibly a read error. V usage is TRBV18 and J usage is TRBJ2-6; the D is unclear. CDR3 length: 15 amino acids. From germline, CDR1 is KGHSH and CDR2 LQKENI. The CDR3 spells CASPPGRSGANVLTF. For the CDR3, the DNA is TGTGCCAGCCCACCTGGACGCTCTGGGGCCAACGTCCTGACTTTC. Filled out from reference TRBV18 and TRBJ2-6, the complete variable domain reads NAGVMQNPRHLVRRRGQEARLRCSPMKGHSHVYWYRQLPEEGLKFMVYLQKENIIDESGMPKERFSAEFPKEGPSILRIQQVVRGDSAAYFCASPPGRSGANVLTFGAGSRLTVL.

The rearrangement links TRBV29-1 to TRBJ2-5; tentatively, D is TRBD1 (7 bases). Germline V CDR1 and CDR2: SQVTM, ANQGSEA. V was clipped by 5 bases and J by 5 bases, with 15 bases between them. The CDR3 is 13 residues long. The CDR3 here is CSVNLPGGETQYF. The CDR3 DNA reads as TGCAGCGTTAACCTACCAGGGGGGGAGACCCAGTACTTC.

The CDR3 sequence is CAISVLGANYEQYF. The CDR3 DNA reads as TGTGCCATCAGCGTTTTGGGAGCCAACTACGAGCAGTACTTC. V is TRBV10-3 and J is TRBJ2-7; weak D call: TRBD2 (5 bases). CDR3 length equals 14 residues. Germline V lookup: CDR1 ENHRY, CDR2 SYGVKD. V was trimmed by 6 bases and J by 3 bases, leaving 15 bases between them.

The chain recombines TRBV28 with TRBJ2-3, with 8 positions matching TRBD2. The junction had 10 bases not matched to a gene; V was cut back by 2 bases and J by 0 bases. CDR1 and CDR2 (germline): MDHEN, SYDVKM. The CDR3 runs 18 residues. The CDR3 DNA is TGTGCCAGCAGTTTAAACAAGCGGGGGCGATCGAGCACAGATACGCAGTATTTT. Amino acid sequence: CASSLNKRGRSSTDTQYF. Together with reference TRBV28 and TRBJ2-3, the CDR3 gives the full variable domain: DVKVTQSSRYLVKRTGEKVFLECVQDMDHENMFWYRQDPGLGLRLIYFSYDVKMKEKGDIPEGYSVSREKKERFSLILESASTNQTSMYLCASSLNKRGRSSTDTQYFGPGTRLTVL.

The rearrangement joins TRBV28 to TRBJ1-2, with no clear D. V was clipped by 5 bases and J by 4 bases, with 26 bases between them. Germline CDR1 MDHEN, CDR2 SYDVKM. The CDR3 loop spans 18 amino acids. The CDR3 reads CASSPPSGRRLGGYGYTF. CDR3 in DNA: TGTGCCAGCAGTCCGCCTAGCGGCAGGCGCCTGGGCGGCTATGGCTACACCTTC.

The rearrangement links TRBV29-1 to TRBJ2-1; 7 bases line up with TRBD2. Germline-derived CDR1 and CDR2 are SQVTM and ANQGSEA. CDR3 size: 13 residues. V was pared by 3 bases and J by 7 bases, with 6 bases of the junction left unmatched. The CDR3 protein is CSVEVGTNNEQFF. CDR3 DNA sequence: TGCAGCGTTGAGGTCGGGACTAATAATGAGCAGTTCTTC.

The CDR3: CSARGVLNTDTQYF. The DNA of the CDR3 is TGCAGTGCTAGGGGGGTTCTTAACACAGATACGCAGTATTTT. The rearrangement uses TRBV20-1 and TRBJ2-3; D may be TRBD1 or TRBD2 (5 bases each). Germline lookup yields CDR1 DFQATT and CDR2 SNEGSKA (reference sequence). The CDR3 has 14 amino acids. Between the trimmed V and J ends, which lost 3 bases and 2 bases, there was a span of 12 bases.